The T cell receptor (beta chain) described here comes from a study of T cells in Graves' hyperthyroidism and ophthalmopathy. This clonotype was observed a handful of times. Its cognate antigen is unknown. Amplification of TCR beta CDR3 regions was performed using RNA transcripts as template. Carried out on the TCR CDR3, a first-round RT-PCR used the HTBI primer set. TCRdb independently ran MiXCR on the multiplex PCR reads; one entry per CDR3 protein. The repertoire holds more than 550,000 distinct CDR3 sequences, with about 19% as singletons. The CDR3 loop spans 14 amino acids. CDR1 and CDR2 from the germline V gene are SQVTM and ANQGSEA. V lost 7 bases to trimming and J lost 2 bases; unmatched junction nucleotides: 8. Recently diagnosed hyperthyroidism of less than 2 months' duration affected patients aged 18 to 65. Patients having uncontrolled infection, another autoimmune disease, pregnancy or lactation were not included. Each 10 ml fresh peripheral blood draw supplied the PBMCs.

Study findings and constraints: Most thyroid clonotypes expanded above 0.001 appeared in blood too.

The rearrangement uses TRBV29-1 and TRBJ2-1; 7 nucleotides agree with TRBD2. Sequences were obtained from blood. The clonotype was recovered from a woman in her 50s with Graves' hyperthyroidism that later progressed to Graves' ophthalmopathy. The CDR3 spells CSANGGVPYNEQFF. CDR3 nucleotide sequence: TGCAGCGCCAATGGGGGGGTACCCTACAATGAGCAGTTCTTC.